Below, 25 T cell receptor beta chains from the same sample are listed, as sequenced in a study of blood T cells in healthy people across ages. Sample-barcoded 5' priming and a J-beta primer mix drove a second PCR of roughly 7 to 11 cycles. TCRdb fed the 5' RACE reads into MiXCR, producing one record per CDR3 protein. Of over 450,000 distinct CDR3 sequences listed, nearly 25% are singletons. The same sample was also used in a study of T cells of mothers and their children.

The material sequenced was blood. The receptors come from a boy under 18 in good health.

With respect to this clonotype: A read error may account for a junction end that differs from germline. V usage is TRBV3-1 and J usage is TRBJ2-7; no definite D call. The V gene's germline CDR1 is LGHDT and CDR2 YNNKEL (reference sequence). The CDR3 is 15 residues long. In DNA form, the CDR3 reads TGTGCCAGCAGCCATAGTCCACTCCTTTCCTACGAGCAGTGCTTC. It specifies CASSHSPLLSYEQCF.

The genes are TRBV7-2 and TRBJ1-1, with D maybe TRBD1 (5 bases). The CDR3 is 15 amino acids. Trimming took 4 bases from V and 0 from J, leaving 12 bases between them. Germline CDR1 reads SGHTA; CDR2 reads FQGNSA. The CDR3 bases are TGTGCCAGCAGCTCGGTAGGGGTCATGAACACTGAAGCTTTCTTT. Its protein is CASSSVGVMNTEAFF.

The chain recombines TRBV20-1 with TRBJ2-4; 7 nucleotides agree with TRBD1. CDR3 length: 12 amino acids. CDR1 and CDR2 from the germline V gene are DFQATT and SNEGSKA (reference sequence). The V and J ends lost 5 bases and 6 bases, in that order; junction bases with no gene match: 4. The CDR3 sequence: CSASGTVNIQYF. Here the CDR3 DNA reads TGCAGTGCTTCCGGGACAGTAAACATTCAGTACTTC.

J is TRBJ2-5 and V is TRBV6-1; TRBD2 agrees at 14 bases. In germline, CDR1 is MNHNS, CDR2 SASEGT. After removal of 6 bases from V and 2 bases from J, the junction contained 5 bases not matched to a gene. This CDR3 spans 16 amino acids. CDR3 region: CASSRGTSGGQETQYF. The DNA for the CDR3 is TGTGCCAGCAGCAGAGGGACTAGCGGGGGACAAGAGACCCAGTACTTC.

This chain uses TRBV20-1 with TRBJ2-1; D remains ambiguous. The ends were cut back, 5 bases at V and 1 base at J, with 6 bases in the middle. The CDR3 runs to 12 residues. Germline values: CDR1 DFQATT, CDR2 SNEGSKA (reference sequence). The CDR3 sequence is CSALESYNEQFF. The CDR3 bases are TGCAGTGCTCTGGAATCCTACAATGAGCAGTTCTTC.

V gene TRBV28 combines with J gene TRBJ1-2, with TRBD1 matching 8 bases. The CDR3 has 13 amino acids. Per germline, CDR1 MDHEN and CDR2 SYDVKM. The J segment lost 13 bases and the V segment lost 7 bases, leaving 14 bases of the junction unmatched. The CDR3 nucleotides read TGTGCCAGCACTGACACCCACAGGGGGTCCGGCACCTTC. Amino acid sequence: CASTDTHRGSGTF.

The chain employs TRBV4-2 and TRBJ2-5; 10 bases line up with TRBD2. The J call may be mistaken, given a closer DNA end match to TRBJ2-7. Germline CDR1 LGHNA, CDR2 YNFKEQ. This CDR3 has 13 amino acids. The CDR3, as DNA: TGTGCCAGCAGTGCTAGCGGGAGCTACGAGCAGTACTTC. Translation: CASSASGSYEQYF.

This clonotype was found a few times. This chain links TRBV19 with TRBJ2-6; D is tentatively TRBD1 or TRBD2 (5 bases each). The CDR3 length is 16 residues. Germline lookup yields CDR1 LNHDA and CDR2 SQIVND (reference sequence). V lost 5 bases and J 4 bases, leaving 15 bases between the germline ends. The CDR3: CASSPMRGGGANVLTF. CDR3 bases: TGTGCCAGTAGTCCAATGAGGGGCGGCGGGGCCAACGTCCTGACTTTC. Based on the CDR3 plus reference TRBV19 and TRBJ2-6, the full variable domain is DGGITQSPKYLFRKEGQNVTLSCEQNLNHDAMYWYRQDPGQGLRLIYYSQIVNDFQKGDIAEGYSVSREKKESFPLTVTSAQKNPTAFYLCASSPMRGGGANVLTFGAGSRLTVL.

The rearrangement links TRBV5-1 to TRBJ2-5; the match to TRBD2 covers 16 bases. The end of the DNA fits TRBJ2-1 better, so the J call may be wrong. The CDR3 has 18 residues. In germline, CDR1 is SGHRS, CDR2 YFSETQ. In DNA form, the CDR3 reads TGCGCCAGCAGCTTGGTAGGGACTAGCGGGAGGGCCACGGATGAGCAGTTCTTC. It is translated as CASSLVGTSGRATDEQFF.

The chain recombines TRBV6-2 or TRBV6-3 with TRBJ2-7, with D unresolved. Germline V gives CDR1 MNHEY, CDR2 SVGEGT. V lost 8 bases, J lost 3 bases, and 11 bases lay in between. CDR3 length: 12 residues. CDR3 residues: CASGPHNYEQYF. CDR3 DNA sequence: TGTGCCAGCGGACCCCACAACTACGAGCAGTACTTC.

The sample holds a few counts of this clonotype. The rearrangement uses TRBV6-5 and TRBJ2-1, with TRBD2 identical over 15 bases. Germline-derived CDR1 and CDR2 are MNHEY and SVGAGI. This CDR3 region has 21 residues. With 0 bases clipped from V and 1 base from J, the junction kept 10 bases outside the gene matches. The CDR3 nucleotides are TGTGCCAGCAGTTACTCAGAAGGACTAGCGGGAGGGCCGGAGTCCTACAATGAGCAGTTCTTC. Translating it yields CASSYSEGLAGGPESYNEQFF.

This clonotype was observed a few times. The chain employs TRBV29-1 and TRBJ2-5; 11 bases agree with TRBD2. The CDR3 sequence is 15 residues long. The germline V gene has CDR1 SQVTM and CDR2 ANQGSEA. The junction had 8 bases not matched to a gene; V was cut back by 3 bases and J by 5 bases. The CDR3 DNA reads TGCAGCGTTGATGCTAGCGGGGGGATAGCGGAGACCCAGTACTTC. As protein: CSVDASGGIAETQYF.

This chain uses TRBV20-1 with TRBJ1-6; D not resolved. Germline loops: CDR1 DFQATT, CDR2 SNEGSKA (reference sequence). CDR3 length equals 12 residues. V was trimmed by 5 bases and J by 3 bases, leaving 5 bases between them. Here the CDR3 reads CSALGYNSPLHF. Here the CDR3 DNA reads TGCAGTGCTCTTGGCTATAATTCACCCCTCCACTTT.

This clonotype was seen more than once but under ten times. This chain's CDR3 is CSARTSGKVTQYF. The CDR3 DNA follows: TGCAGTGCTCGGACTAGCGGGAAGGTTACGCAGTATTTT. The chain employs TRBV20-1 and TRBJ2-3; 12 bases fit TRBD2. With 5 bases clipped from V and 8 bases from J, the junction kept 5 bases outside the gene matches. The germline gives CDR1 DFQATT, CDR2 SNEGSKA (reference sequence). The CDR3 is 13 amino acids.

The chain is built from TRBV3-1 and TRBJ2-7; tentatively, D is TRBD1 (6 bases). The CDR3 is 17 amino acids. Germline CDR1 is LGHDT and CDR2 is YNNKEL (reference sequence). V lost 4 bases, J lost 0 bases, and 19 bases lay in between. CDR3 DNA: TGTGCCAGCAGCCTCAGGCCGTACAGGGTGAGCTCCTACGAGCAGTACTTC. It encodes CASSLRPYRVSSYEQYF.

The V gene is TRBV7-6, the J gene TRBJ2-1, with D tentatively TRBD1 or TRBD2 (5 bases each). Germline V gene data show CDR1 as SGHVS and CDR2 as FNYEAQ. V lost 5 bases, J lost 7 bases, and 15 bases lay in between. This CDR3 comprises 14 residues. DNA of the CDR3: TGTGCCAGCAGCCCATCGGGACCCCTTAATGAGCAGTTCTTC. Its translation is CASSPSGPLNEQFF. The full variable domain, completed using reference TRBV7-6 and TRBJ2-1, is GAGVSQSPRYKVTKRGQDVALRCDPISGHVSLYWYRQALGQGPEFLTYFNYEAQQDKSGLPNDRFSAERPEGSISTLTIQRTEQRDSAMYRCASSPSGPLNEQFFGPGTRLTVL.

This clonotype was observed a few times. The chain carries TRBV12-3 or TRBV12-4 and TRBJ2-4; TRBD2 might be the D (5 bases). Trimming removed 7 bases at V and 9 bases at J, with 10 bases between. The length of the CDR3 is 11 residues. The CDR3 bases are TGTGCCAGCACACGGGGAACCATTCAGTACTTC. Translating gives CASTRGTIQYF.

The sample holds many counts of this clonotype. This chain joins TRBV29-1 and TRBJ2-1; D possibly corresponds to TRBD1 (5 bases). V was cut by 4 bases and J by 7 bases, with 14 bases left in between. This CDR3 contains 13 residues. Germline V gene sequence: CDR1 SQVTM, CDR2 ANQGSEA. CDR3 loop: CSVVLREPNEQFF. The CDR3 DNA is TGCAGCGTTGTGCTCAGGGAACCAAATGAGCAGTTCTTC.

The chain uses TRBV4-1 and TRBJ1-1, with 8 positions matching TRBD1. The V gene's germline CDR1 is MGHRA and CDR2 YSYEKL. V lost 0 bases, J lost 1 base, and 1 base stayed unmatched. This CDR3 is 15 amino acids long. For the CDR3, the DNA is TGCGCCAGCAGCCAAGATGGGACAGGGAACACTGAAGCTTTCTTT. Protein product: CASSQDGTGNTEAFF.

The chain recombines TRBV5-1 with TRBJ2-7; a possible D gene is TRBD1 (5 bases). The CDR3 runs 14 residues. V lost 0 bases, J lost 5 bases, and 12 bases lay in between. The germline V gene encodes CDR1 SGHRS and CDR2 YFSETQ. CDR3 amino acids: CASSLVVGENEQYF. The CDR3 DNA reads TGCGCCAGCAGCTTGGTTGTAGGGGAAAACGAGCAGTACTTC.

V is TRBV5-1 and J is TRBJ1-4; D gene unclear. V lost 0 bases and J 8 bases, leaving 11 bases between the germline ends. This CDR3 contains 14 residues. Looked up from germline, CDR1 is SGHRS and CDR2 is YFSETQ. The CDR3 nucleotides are TGCGCCAGCAGCTTGGAGGTTGGGTGGGAAAAACTGTTTTTT. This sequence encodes CASSLEVGWEKLFF.

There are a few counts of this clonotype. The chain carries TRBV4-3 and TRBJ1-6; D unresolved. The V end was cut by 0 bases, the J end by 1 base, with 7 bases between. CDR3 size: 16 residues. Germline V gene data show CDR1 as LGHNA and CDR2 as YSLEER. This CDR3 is CASSQDRSSYNSPLHF. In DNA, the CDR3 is TGCGCCAGCAGCCAAGATCGGTCATCCTATAATTCACCCCTCCACTTT.

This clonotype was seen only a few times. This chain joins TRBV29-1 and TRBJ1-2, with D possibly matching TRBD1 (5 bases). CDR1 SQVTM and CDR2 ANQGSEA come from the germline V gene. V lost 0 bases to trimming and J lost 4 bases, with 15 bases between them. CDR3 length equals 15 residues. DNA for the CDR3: TGCAGCGTTGAAGATCCGGACAAATCTCTCTATGGCTACACCTTC. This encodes CSVEDPDKSLYGYTF.

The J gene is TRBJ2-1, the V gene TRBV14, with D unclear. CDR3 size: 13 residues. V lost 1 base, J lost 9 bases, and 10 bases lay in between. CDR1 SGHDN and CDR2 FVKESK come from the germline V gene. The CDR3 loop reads CASSQVGLSEQFF. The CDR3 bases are TGTGCCAGCAGCCAAGTTGGCTTAAGTGAGCAGTTCTTC.

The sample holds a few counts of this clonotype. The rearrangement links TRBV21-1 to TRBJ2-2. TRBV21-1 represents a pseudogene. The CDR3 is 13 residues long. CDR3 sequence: CASSKGRTGELFF. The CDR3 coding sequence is TGTGCCAGCAGCAAAGGTCGCACCGGGGAGCTGTTTTTT.